The TCR beta chain described here comes from a study of T-cell reconstitution after alpha-beta-depleted transplantation in children. This clonotype was picked up many times. A TCRbeta library incorporating unique molecular identifiers was prepared. Each CDR3 protein gets one entry after TCRdb re-called the PCR reads with MiXCR. The sample lists about 340,000 distinct CDR3 sequences; around 15% were seen once. V dropped 7 bases and J dropped 10 bases, with 17 bases sitting between them. CDR1 and CDR2 (germline): MNHEY, SVGEGT. The CDR3 spans 13 residues. The clonotype originates from a male patient aged 2 to 9 who had a stem cell transplant for acute lymphoblastic leukemia, so the T cells may come from the graft donor. Source: PBMCs, mostly from graft donor cells, taken 360 days after TCRalphabeta/CD19-depleted stem cell transplant. The V gene is TRBV6-2 or TRBV6-3, the J gene TRBJ1-5; TRBD1 might be the D (6 bases). CDR3 in amino acids: CASTSDSLAPQHF. In nucleotides, the CDR3 is TGTGCCAGCACCTCGGACAGTCTAGCACCCCAGCATTTT.